This TCR beta chain is drawn from a study of CD4 T cells in relation to SARS-CoV-2 and coronaviruses (dated by TCRdb to about 2021). Looking at the study overall: In the ViraFEST assay, PBMCs were grown with antigen for nine to eleven days, and TCR beta CDR3s were then sequenced to identify antigen-specific clonal expansions. An HIV-1 Nef peptide pool or a culture without peptide was used as the negative reference condition. HLA restriction was mapped for shared crossreactive spike epitopes using patient-derived lymphoblastoid cell lines. Memory CD4+ T cell crossreactivity between SARS-CoV-2 and common cold coronavirus spike proteins was assessed at the TCR clonotype level in the study. The Adaptive Biotechnologies TCR-sequencing kit was used for samples from a few pre-COVID donors and for the naive versus memory experiments, whereas the other data were Illumina-based. For other donors in the study, expansion assays were sequenced with a different, Illumina-based TCR-beta assay.

Library creation used the immunoSEQ multiplex PCR assay. As for the authors' bioinformatics: During preprocessing, nonproductive sequences were removed, as were CDR3s that did not start with C, did not end with F or W, or were shorter than 7 amino acids. The MANAFEST web app identified antigen-specific clonotypes based on expansion compared with the reference and other culture wells. A clone was considered positive if significant expansion relative to the reference culture was observed in 2 of 3 replicate wells at an FDR below 0.05. For a clone to be considered positive, significant expansion relative to all other tandem wells and an odds ratio above 5 were also required. CDR3 homology was measured as pairwise Levenshtein distance, computed with the stringdist R package after trimming three terminal residues from each end. TCRdb mirrors the immuneACCESS table, restricted to in-frame sequences. Some clones are absent from its copies; in checked studies, under half trace to an unresolved V gene, and the reason for the others is unknown. V and J calls and clone size follow that table, whereas D and trimming were derived from the DNA. The sample table holds 25,000 to 30,000 clones, of which 60% to 80% were seen once. Of the sample, approximately 24% is held by the ten largest clones.

The junction shows trimming of 7 bases on V and 3 bases on J, plus 12 bases between the germline ends. Looking up the germline V gene yields CDR1 SQVTM and CDR2 ANQGSEA. Counted from cysteine to phenylalanine, this CDR3 has 12 amino acids. The only DNA kept is the CDR3, 36 bases in frame from the first base. CD4+ T cells from unexposed donors were collected before the COVID-19 pandemic (2011-2018). After around 11 days of culture, CD4+ T cells were isolated with the EasySep CD4+ T cell isolation kit. As cell numbers permitted, CD4+ T cells from unexposed donors were tested for reactivity to SARS-CoV-2 S and N and to four common cold coronavirus spike pools. PBMCs were cultured at under 2.5 million per well in IMDM supplemented with around 5.3% human AB serum and around 10 IU/ml IL-2. Half of the culture medium was replaced with fresh IL-2-containing medium on days 3 and 7. In general, every peptide culture condition was set up in three replicate wells. The leukapheresis product for the unexposed donors was obtained through commercial purchase. Ficoll-Paque PLUS gradient centrifugation was used to isolate PBMCs from either whole blood or leukapheresis product. The PBMCs went either fresh into the expansion assay or into cryopreservation at -140 degrees C. The QIAamp Micro DNA Kit was used to extract genomic DNA from the CD4+ T cells.

This clone showed up just once. The antigen it recognizes is unknown. Per-base quality was not reported, and no clone a single base away is much larger than it. What the study reported, not specific to this receptor: The study was constrained by small numbers of patients and of tested TCRs. No donor contributed both pre-pandemic and post-infection samples, which limited tracing the source of pre-existing responses. Crossreactive clones showed significantly weaker SARS-CoV-2-driven expansion than monoreactive clones, consistent with antigenic imprinting. Since the crossreactivity analysis centred on spike protein, crossreactivity against other viral proteins was not assessed. Memory CD4+ clonotypes crossrecognizing SARS-CoV-2 and at least one common cold coronavirus spike were found in around 65% of donors.

Material: CD4+ T cells from PBMCs, cultured in vitro. The rearrangement joined TRBV29-1 to TRBJ1-2, with TRBD1 perhaps the D gene, on 6 matching bases. The origin of this receptor is a human donor in good health. The CDR3 protein sequence reads: CSAKGGDYGYTF. In nucleotides, the sequence is TGCAGCGCTAAAGGGGGGGACTATGGCTACACCTTC.